Listed here is a single T cell receptor beta chain. CDR3 length equals 14 residues. CDR1 is MNHNS and CDR2 is SASEGT in the germline V gene. Between the trimmed V and J ends, which lost 3 bases and 2 bases, there was a span of 11 bases. These data come from a study of blood T cell repertoires in COVID-19. On the study more broadly: Acute and convalescent COVID-19 samples came from the United States, Italy and Spain. Nucleic acid was either cDNA or gDNA, and it came from T cells, B-cell-depleted T cells, or PBMCs.

In the original analysis: Estimated nucleated cell counts came from reference gene primer amplification. Using immunoSEQ multiplex PCR, the repertoire was profiled, and TCRdb retains in-frame clones only, with some absent. V, J and clone size were drawn from that table, and D and trimming were deduced from the DNA. This table holds 200,000 to 250,000 clones, 80% to 90% found once. This TCR was sampled from a man over 45 who had recovered from COVID-19. The chain joins TRBV6-1 to TRBJ2-7, with TRBD1 as a possible D gene (5 bases). The material sequenced was peripheral blood. For the CDR3, the DNA is TGTGCCAGCAGTGATCCCAGGGATGCCTACGAGCAGTACTTC. Amino acid sequence: CASSDPRDAYEQYF.